This T cell receptor (beta chain) derives from a study of CXCR3-negative and CXCR3-positive naive CD8 T cells. Notes on the study in general: More hydrophobic TRB CDR3s occurred in CXCR3-positive than in CXCR3-negative naive cells.

As concerns this clonotype: Its antigen is undetermined.

It was by 5' RACE with UMI labels that the TRB cDNA libraries were prepared. For each CDR3 protein, TCRdb gives one entry from its re-call of the 5' RACE reads, without DNA. This sample's table reports 5,000 to 6,500 distinct CDR3 sequences. The CDR3 runs 15 residues. Germline-derived CDR1 and CDR2 are SSHAT and FNYEAQ (reference sequence). A CD45RO-CCR7+CD27+CD95- profile was what naive CD8+ T cells displayed. The TCR comes from a human donor in good health. Some clones in this sample may be carry-over from other donors' samples. The chain couples TRBV7-7 to TRBJ2-5; TCRdb designates TRBD2, a call that cannot be tested without DNA. Sequenced sample: naive CXCR3+ CD8+ T cells from blood. Subset of the sample: CD45RO-CCR7+CD27+CD95- naive CD8+ T cells expressing CXCR3 (TNR3+). This CDR3 is CASSLSSGEVETQYF.